The clone carrying this T cell receptor (beta chain) came up a few times. Its antigen is undetermined. Using its own MiXCR run on the RT-PCR reads, TCRdb lists one record per CDR3 protein. The sample consists of roughly 760,000 distinct CDR3 sequences, 21% of them appearing once. The record originates from a study of response to subunit inactivated influenza vaccine. Germline V CDR1 and CDR2: MNHEY, SVGEGT. The CDR3 consists of 12 residues. V lost 5 bases, J lost 8 bases, and 10 bases lay in between. Broader study findings: The authors suggested that every seasonal influenza vaccination recruits few new T cells.

This chain uses TRBV6-2 or TRBV6-3 with TRBJ1-5; no clear D gene. The starting material was PBMCs from blood, obtained around 5 days after vaccination. The TCR comes from a man aged 50 or older who received an inactivated influenza vaccine. The CDR3: CASSGMREPQHF. Written as DNA, the CDR3 is TGTGCCAGCAGTGGGATGAGGGAGCCCCAGCATTTT.